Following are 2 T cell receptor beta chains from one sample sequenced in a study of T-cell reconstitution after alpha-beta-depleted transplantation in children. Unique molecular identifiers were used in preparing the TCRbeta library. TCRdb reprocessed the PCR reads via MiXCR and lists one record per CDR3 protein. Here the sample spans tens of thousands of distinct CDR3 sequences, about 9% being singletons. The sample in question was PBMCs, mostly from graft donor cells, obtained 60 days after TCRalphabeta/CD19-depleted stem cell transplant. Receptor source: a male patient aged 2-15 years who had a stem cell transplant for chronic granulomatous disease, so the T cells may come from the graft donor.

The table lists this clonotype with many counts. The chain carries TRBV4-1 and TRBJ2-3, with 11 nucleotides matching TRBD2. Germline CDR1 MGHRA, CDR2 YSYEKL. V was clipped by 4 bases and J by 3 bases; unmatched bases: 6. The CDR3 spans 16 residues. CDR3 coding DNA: TGCGCCAGCAGCCCCCTAGCGGGAGGAGCTACAGATACGCAGTATTTT. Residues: CASSPLAGGATDTQYF.

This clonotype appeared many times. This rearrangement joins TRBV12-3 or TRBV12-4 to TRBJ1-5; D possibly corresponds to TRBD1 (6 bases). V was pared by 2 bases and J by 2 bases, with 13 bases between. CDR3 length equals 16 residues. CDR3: CASSLRGALGNQPQHF. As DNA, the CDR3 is TGTGCCAGCAGTTTACGGGGGGCGCTCGGCAATCAGCCCCAGCATTTT.